This TCR beta chain was observed in a study of CD8 T cells in Susac syndrome (dated by TCRdb to 2018 to 2020). With regard to the full study: Whether CD8+ T cell activation and differentiation in Susac syndrome was antigen driven was tested using repertoire sequencing. Clonality of the CD8+ T cell repertoire was compared between around 13 healthy donors, roughly 14 Susac syndrome patients and around 15 multiple sclerosis patients. What the authors observed across the whole study: The study acknowledged that relatively few individuals were included in the TCR sequencing and HLA analysis.

With regard to this clonotype: Its specific antigen is unknown. Base qualities are not provided; no much larger clone lies one nucleotide away.

Peripheral blood CD8+ and CD4+ T cells from healthy donors, Susac syndrome patients and multiple sclerosis patients were profiled by high-throughput TCR beta sequencing. The multiple sclerosis controls were treatment-naive patients whose relapsing-remitting disease, either stable or active, fulfilled the revised McDonald criteria. Bulk CD8+ and CD4+ T cells were purified by magnetic negative isolation, while CD8+ TEMRA cells were enriched using FACS. Blood was drawn into EDTA tubes, processed within 24 hours, and PBMCs were isolated by density gradient centrifugation. PBMCs intended for TCR sequencing were cryopreserved in liquid nitrogen and were subsequently thawed in a 37 degrees C water bath. Purity of sorted or isolated CD4+, CD8+ and CD8+ TEMRA cells was at least 90%. The CDR3 goes from the cysteine to the phenylalanine over 16 residues. The entry retains the CDR3 DNA only, 48 bases that are in frame from base 1. CDR1 and CDR2 (MNHEY, SMNVEV) derive from the germline V gene (reference sequence). Trimming takes 6 bases off V and 2 bases off J; junction bases not matched to a gene: 9.

RNA was extracted with the RNeasy kit and roughly 0.45 to 1 ug was reverse transcribed using random hexamers. The immunoSEQ multiplex PCR assay, which covers 54 Vbeta and 13 Jbeta segments, was used to amplify TCR beta CDR3 regions. To correct PCR amplification bias, a synthetic template baseline was used for both primer optimization and computational correction. For the original study's pipeline: Reads were assigned to V, D and J genes according to IMGT and analyzed in immunoSEQ Analyzer, with only productive sequences retained. To calculate clonality, Shannon entropy was normalized by log2 of the number of productive unique sequences and then subtracted from one. For each patient and control, public and private clones were evaluated within the 100 most prevalent clones. A clone was defined as Susac-specific if it was absent from the healthy and MS cohorts, from some 1,100 published viral clones and from other ImmuneACCESS disease sequences. TCRdb reworked the public reads: Q25 trimming with fastp, MiXCR clone assembly, productive beta chains retained. Records with the same CDR3 protein are collapsed into one entry carrying the most frequent genes and DNA. TCRdb's processing, not the authors', yielded these V and J calls. The sample table contains about 300,000 distinct CDR3 sequences; only one count was recorded for roughly 90% of them. Around 0.18% of the sample comes from the top ten.

The chain is encoded by TRBV27 joined to TRBJ2-3, with 9 central nucleotides matching TRBD2. This clonotype originated in a human donor with multiple sclerosis. Specimen: CD8+ T cells from PBMCs. The DNA is TGTGCCAGCAGGCACTATAGCGGGAGAATCACAGATACGCAGTATTTT. Translated, it gives CASRHYSGRITDTQYF.